The rows below give T cell receptor beta chains drawn from one sample of a study of shared clonotypes between healthy human individuals. This table comes from immunoSEQ multiplex PCR, and its TCRdb copy is limited to in-frame clones, with some not included. The sample contains 1.4 million to 1.5 million clones, over 95% of which appear only once. Sequencing was carried out using naive CD4+ T cells sorted from blood. All receptors come from a young man in good health. The CDR3 runs from the conserved cysteine through the conserved F or W. D genes are given only for firm matches. For some rows the clone size is stated as once, few or many, or as a class when expanded; others skip it.

abundance: NA
d_gene: TRBD2
v_gene: TRBV30
j_gene: TRBJ2-1
CDR3aa: CAWSVRRKREPTSYNEQFF
CDR3nt: TGTGCCTGGAGTGTACGGAGGAAGCGGGAGCCGACTTCCTACAATGAGCAGTTCTTC

abundance: NA
d_gene: TRBD2
v_gene: TRBV5-6
j_gene: TRBJ2-1
CDR3aa: CASSFLAGEPYNEQFF
CDR3nt: TGTGCCAGCAGCTTTCTAGCGGGAGAACCCTACAATGAGCAGTTCTTC

abundance: NA
d_gene: NA
v_gene: TRBV5-4
j_gene: TRBJ2-5
CDR3aa: CASTTRSQETQYF
CDR3nt: TGTGCCAGCACTACCCGATCGCAAGAGACCCAGTACTTC

abundance: once
d_gene: NA
v_gene: TRBV7-3
j_gene: TRBJ2-1
CDR3aa: CASSDSSYNEQFF
CDR3nt: TGTGCCAGCAGCGACTCTTCCTACAATGAGCAGTTCTTC

abundance: NA
d_gene: NA
v_gene: TRBV7-9
j_gene: TRBJ1-5
CDR3aa: CASSLDRPNQPQHF
CDR3nt: TGTGCCAGCAGCTTAGACAGGCCGAATCAGCCCCAGCATTTT

abundance: NA
d_gene: TRBD2
v_gene: TRBV5-1
j_gene: TRBJ2-7
CDR3aa: CASSGGLATNEQYF
CDR3nt: TGCGCCAGCAGCGGCGGACTAGCGACCAACGAGCAGTACTTC

abundance: NA
d_gene: NA
v_gene: TRBV18
j_gene: TRBJ1-4
CDR3aa: CASSLSGGTEKLFF
CDR3nt: TGTGCCAGCTCGCTAAGCGGGGGAACGGAAAAACTGTTTTTT

abundance: once
d_gene: NA
v_gene: TRBV6-5
j_gene: TRBJ2-1
CDR3aa: CASSYSRAFNEQFF
CDR3nt: TGTGCCAGCAGTTACTCGAGAGCATTTAATGAGCAGTTCTTC

abundance: NA
d_gene: NA
v_gene: TRBV7-9
j_gene: TRBJ2-3
CDR3aa: CASSRFLTDTQYF
CDR3nt: TGTGCCAGCAGTCGATTTCTCACAGATACGCAGTATTTT

abundance: NA
d_gene: NA
v_gene: TRBV19
j_gene: TRBJ1-5
CDR3aa: CASSPTASNQPQHF
CDR3nt: TGTGCCAGTAGTCCGACGGCTAGCAATCAGCCCCAGCATTTT

abundance: NA
d_gene: TRBD2
v_gene: TRBV7-6
j_gene: TRBJ2-1
CDR3aa: CASSLGLADEQFF
CDR3nt: TGTGCCAGCAGCCTCGGACTAGCCGATGAGCAGTTCTTC

abundance: NA
d_gene: TRBD1
v_gene: TRBV5-4
j_gene: TRBJ2-1
CDR3aa: CASSSTGRGYNEQFF
CDR3nt: TGTGCCAGCAGCTCGACAGGGCGCGGGTACAATGAGCAGTTCTTC

abundance: NA
d_gene: NA
v_gene: TRBV23-1
j_gene: TRBJ2-5
CDR3aa: CASVMRVSQETQYF
CDR3nt: TGCGCCAGCGTAATGAGGGTTTCTCAAGAGACCCAGTACTTC

abundance: NA
d_gene: TRBD1
v_gene: TRBV7-2
j_gene: TRBJ1-2
CDR3aa: CASSFSGGSGYTF
CDR3nt: TGTGCCAGCAGCTTCTCAGGGGGTAGTGGCTACACCTTC

abundance: NA
d_gene: NA
v_gene: TRBV5-4
j_gene: TRBJ2-7
CDR3aa: CASSEGRLNYEQYF
CDR3nt: TGTGCCAGCAGCGAGGGACGGCTAAACTACGAGCAGTACTTC

abundance: NA
d_gene: NA
v_gene: TRBV5-5
j_gene: TRBJ1-2
CDR3aa: CASIHPNSYGYTF
CDR3nt: TGTGCCAGCATCCACCCCAACAGCTATGGCTACACCTTC

abundance: NA
d_gene: TRBD1
v_gene: TRBV27
j_gene: TRBJ2-7
CDR3aa: CASSLGTGDAFYEQYF
CDR3nt: TGTGCCAGCAGTTTAGGTACAGGGGACGCATTTTACGAGCAGTACTTC

abundance: once
d_gene: NA
v_gene: TRBV7-6
j_gene: TRBJ2-1
CDR3aa: CASSLGRAGGSYNEQFF
CDR3nt: TGTGCCAGCAGCTTAGGGAGAGCAGGGGGGTCCTACAATGAGCAGTTCTTC

abundance: NA
d_gene: TRBD2
v_gene: TRBV2
j_gene: TRBJ2-1
CDR3aa: CASSGGTSGKFYEQFF
CDR3nt: TGTGCCAGCAGTGGAGGGACTAGCGGGAAGTTCTATGAGCAGTTCTTC

abundance: NA
d_gene: TRBD2
v_gene: TRBV5-1
j_gene: TRBJ2-5
CDR3aa: CASRRGTSVQETQYF
CDR3nt: TGCGCCAGCAGAAGGGGGACTAGCGTCCAAGAGACCCAGTACTTC

abundance: NA
d_gene: NA
v_gene: TRBV5-1
j_gene: TRBJ2-7
CDR3aa: CASSSGLWDYEQYF
CDR3nt: TGCGCCAGCAGCTCGGGACTCTGGGACTACGAGCAGTACTTC

abundance: NA
d_gene: NA
v_gene: TRBV5-1
j_gene: TRBJ2-6
CDR3aa: CASSLAWGSGANVLTF
CDR3nt: TGCGCCAGCAGCTTGGCCTGGGGTTCTGGGGCCAACGTCCTGACTTTC

abundance: once
d_gene: TRBD1
v_gene: TRBV29-1
j_gene: TRBJ2-1
CDR3aa: CSAGLPATGYEQFF
CDR3nt: TGCAGCGCTGGGCTCCCCGCGACAGGGTATGAGCAGTTCTTC

abundance: NA
d_gene: NA
v_gene: TRBV7-3
j_gene: TRBJ2-5
CDR3aa: CASSLTRNSPETQYF
CDR3nt: TGTGCCAGCAGCTTAACTCGGAACAGCCCAGAGACCCAGTACTTC

abundance: NA
d_gene: NA
v_gene: TRBV11-3
j_gene: TRBJ2-5
CDR3aa: CASSRQRETQYF
CDR3nt: TGTGCCAGCAGCCGACAGCGAGAGACCCAGTACTTC

abundance: NA
d_gene: NA
v_gene: TRBV28
j_gene: TRBJ2-4
CDR3aa: CASSLGGNRAMLYF
CDR3nt: TGTGCCAGCAGTTTGGGGGGTAACAGGGCTATGTTGTACTTC

abundance: NA
d_gene: NA
v_gene: TRBV28
j_gene: TRBJ1-4
CDR3aa: CASSLGPTNEKLFF
CDR3nt: TGTGCCAGCAGTTTGGGGCCAACTAATGAAAAACTGTTTTTT